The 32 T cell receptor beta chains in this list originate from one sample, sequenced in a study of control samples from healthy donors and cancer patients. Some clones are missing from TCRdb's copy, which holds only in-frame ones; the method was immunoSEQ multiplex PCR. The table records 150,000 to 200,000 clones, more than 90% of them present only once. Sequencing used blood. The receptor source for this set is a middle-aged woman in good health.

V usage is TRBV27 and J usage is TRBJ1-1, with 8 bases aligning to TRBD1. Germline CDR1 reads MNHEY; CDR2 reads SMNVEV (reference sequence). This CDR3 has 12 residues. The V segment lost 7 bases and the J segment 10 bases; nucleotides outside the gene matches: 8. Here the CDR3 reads CASNSGQGAAFF. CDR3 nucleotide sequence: TGTGCCAGCAATAGTGGACAGGGAGCAGCTTTCTTT.

The CDR3 sequence is CAILGTGGEAFF. Written as DNA, the CDR3 is TGTGCCATCCTGGGGACAGGGGGTGAAGCTTTCTTT. V and J are TRBV2 and TRBJ1-1; 11 bases map to TRBD1. J lost 7 bases, V lost 10 bases, and 5 bases had no gene match. Germline V gene lookup returns CDR1 SNHLY and CDR2 FYNNEI. The CDR3 runs 12 residues. The whole variable domain, remainder taken from reference TRBV2 and TRBJ1-1, is EPEVTQTPSHQVTQMGQEVILRCVPISNHLYFYWYRQILGQKVEFLVSFYNNEISEKSEIFDDQFSVERPDGSNFTLKIRSTKLEDSAMYFCAILGTGGEAFFGQGTRLTVV.

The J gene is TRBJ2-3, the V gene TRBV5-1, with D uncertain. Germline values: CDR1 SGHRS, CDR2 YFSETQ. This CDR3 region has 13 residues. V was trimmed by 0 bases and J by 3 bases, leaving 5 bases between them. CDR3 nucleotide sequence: TGCGCCAGCAGCTTGGAAACGACAGATACGCAGTATTTT. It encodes CASSLETTDTQYF.

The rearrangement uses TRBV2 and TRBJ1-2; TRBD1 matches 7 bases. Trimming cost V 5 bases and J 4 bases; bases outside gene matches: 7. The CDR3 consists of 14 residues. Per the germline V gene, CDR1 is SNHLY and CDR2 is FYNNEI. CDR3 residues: CASSPQGDGYGYTF. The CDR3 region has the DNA TGTGCCAGCAGTCCTCAGGGGGACGGCTATGGCTACACCTTC.

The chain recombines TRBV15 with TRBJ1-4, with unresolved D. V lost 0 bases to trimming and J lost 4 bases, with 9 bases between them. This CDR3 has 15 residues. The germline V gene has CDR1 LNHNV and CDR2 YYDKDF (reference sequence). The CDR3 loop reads CATSREFGFNEKLFF. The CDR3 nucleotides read TGTGCCACCAGCAGAGAGTTTGGGTTTAATGAAAAACTGTTTTTT.

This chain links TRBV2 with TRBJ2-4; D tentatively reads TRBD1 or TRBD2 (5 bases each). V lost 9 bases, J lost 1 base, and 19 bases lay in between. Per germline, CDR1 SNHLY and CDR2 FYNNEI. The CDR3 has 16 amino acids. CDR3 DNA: TGTGCCAGTACCCGGGACCTCACTCAGGCCAAAAACATTCAGTACTTC. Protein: CASTRDLTQAKNIQYF.

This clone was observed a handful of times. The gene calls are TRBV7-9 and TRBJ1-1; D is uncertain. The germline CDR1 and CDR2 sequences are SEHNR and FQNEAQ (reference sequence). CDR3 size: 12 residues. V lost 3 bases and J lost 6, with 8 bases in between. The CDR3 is CASSLGYSEAFF. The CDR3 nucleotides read TGTGCCAGCAGCTTGGGTTATTCTGAAGCTTTCTTT.

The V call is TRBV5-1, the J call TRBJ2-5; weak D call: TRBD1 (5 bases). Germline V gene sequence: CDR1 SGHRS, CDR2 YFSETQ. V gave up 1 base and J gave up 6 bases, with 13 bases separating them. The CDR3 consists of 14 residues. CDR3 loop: CASSLSGPVKTQYF. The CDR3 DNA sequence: TGCGCCAGCAGCTTGTCAGGGCCCGTTAAGACCCAGTACTTC.

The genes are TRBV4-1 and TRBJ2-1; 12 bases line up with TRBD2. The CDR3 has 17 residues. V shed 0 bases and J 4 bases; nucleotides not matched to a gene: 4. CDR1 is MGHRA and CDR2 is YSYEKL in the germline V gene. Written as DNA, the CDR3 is TGCGCCAGCAGCCAAGATCTTGGGACTAGCGGGTACAATGAGCAGTTCTTC. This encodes CASSQDLGTSGYNEQFF.

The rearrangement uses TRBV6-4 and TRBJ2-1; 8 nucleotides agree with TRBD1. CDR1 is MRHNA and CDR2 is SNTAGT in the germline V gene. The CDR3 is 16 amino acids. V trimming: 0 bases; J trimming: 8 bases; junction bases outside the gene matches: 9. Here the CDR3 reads CASSDSRGREVDEQFF. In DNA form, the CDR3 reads TGTGCCAGCAGTGACTCCAGGGGGCGCGAAGTGGATGAGCAGTTCTTC.

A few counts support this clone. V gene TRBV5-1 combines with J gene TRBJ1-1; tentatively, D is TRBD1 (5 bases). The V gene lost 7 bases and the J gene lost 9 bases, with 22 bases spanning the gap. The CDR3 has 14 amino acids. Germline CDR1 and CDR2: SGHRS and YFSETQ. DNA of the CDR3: TGCGCCAGCTGCCCGACTCAGGGAGTCGGACAAGCTTTCTTT. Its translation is CASCPTQGVGQAFF.

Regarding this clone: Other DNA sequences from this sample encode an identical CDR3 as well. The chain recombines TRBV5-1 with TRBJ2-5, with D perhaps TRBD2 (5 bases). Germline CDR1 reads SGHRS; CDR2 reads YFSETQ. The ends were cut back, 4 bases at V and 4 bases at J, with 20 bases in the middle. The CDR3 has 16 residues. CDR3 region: CASSRNNLAGGETQYF. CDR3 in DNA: TGCGCCAGCAGCCGCAACAATTTGGCCGGAGGAGAGACCCAGTACTTC.

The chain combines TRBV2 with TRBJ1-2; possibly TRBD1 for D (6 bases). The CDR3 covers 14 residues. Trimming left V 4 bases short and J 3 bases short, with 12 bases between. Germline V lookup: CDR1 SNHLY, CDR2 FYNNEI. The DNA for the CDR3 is TGTGCCAGCAGTGTAGGGGGGCCTGACTATGGCTACACCTTC. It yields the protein CASSVGGPDYGYTF.

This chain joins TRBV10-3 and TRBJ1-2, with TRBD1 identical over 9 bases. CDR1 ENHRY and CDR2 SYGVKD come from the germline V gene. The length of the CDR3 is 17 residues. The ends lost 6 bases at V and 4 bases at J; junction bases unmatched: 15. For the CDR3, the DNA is TGTGCCATCAGCCAACCCGGACAGGGGAAGTCGGGCTATGGCTACACCTTC. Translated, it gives CAISQPGQGKSGYGYTF.

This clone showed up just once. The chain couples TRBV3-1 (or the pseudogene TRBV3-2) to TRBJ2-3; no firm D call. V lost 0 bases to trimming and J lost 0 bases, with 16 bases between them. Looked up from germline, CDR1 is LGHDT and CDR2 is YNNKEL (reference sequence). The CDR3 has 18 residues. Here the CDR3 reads CASSQDPSWGTSTDTQYF. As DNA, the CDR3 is TGTGCCAGCAGCCAAGATCCCTCGTGGGGAACTAGCACAGATACGCAGTATTTT.

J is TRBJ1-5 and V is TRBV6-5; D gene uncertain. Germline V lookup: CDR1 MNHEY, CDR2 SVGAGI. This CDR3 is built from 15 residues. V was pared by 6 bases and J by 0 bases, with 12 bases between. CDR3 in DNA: TGTGCCAGCAGACTCGGAGCGATTAGCAATCAGCCCCAGCATTTT. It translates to CASRLGAISNQPQHF.

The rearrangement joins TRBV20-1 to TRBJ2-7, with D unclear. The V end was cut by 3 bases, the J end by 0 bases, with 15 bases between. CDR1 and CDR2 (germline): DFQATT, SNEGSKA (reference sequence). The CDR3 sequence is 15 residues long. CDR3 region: CSASWQTFVSYEQYF. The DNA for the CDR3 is TGCAGTGCTAGTTGGCAGACTTTCGTCTCCTACGAGCAGTACTTC.

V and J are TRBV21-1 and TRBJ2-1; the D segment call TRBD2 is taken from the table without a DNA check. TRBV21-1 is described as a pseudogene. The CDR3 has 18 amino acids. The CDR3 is CASSKALAGGHDPNEQFF. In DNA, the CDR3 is TGTGCCAGCAGCAAAGCCTTGGCGGGGGGCCACGACCCCAATGAGCAGTTCTTC.

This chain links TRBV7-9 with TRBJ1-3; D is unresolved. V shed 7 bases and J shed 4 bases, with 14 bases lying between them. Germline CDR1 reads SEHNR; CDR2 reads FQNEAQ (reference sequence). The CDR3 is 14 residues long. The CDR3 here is CASTGRNAGNTIYF. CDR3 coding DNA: TGTGCCAGCACGGGAAGAAACGCAGGAAACACCATATATTTT.

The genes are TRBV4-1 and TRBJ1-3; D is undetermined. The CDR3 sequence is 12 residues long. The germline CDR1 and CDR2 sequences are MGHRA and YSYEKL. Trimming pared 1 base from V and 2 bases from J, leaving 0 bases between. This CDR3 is CASSQAGNTIYF. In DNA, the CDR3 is TGCGCCAGCAGCCAAGCTGGAAACACCATATATTTT.

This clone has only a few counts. The CDR3 DNA sequence: TGTGCCAGCAGTTCCGACAGCTCTGGAAACACCATATATTTT. It encodes CASSSDSSGNTIYF. The chain links TRBV3-1 (or the pseudogene TRBV3-2) to TRBJ1-3; possible D gene TRBD1, 5 bases. Germline assignment: CDR1 LGHDT and CDR2 YNNKEL (reference sequence). CDR3 length: 14 residues. The V gene lost 6 bases and the J gene lost 0 bases, with 9 bases spanning the gap.

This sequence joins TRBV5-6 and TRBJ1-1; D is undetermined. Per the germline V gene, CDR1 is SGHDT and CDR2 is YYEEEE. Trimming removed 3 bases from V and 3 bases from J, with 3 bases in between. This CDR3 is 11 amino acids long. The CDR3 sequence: CASSSYTEAFF. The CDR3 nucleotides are TGTGCCAGCAGCTCTTACACTGAAGCTTTCTTT.

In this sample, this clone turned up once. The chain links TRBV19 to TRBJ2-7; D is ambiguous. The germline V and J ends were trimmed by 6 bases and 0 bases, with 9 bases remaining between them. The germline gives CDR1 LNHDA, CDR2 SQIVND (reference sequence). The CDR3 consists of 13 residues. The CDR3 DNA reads TGTGCCAGTAGATCTCTGAGCTCCTACGAGCAGTACTTC. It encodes CASRSLSSYEQYF.

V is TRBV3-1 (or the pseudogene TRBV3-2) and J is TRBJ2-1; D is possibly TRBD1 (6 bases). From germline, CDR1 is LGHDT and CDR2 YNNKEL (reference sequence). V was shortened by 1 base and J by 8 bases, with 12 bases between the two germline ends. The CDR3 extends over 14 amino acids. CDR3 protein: CASSQAGADYEQFF. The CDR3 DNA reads TGTGCCAGCAGCCAAGCAGGGGCCGACTATGAGCAGTTCTTC.

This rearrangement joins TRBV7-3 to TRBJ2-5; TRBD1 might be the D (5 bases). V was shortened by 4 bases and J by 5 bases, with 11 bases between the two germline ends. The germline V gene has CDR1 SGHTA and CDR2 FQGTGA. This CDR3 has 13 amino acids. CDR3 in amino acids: CASSSTPGETQYF. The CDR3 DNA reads TGTGCCAGCAGCTCAACCCCAGGGGAGACCCAGTACTTC.

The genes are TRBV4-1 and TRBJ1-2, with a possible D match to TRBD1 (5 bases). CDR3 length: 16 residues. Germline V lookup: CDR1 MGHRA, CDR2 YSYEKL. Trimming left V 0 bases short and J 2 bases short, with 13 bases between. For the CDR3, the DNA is TGCGCCAGCAGCCAAGACTTTAGCAGGGCGAACTATGGCTACACCTTC. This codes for CASSQDFSRANYGYTF.

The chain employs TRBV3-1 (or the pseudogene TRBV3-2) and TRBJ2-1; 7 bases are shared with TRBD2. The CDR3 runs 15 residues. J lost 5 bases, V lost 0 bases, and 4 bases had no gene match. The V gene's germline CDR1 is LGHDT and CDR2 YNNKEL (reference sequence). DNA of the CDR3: TGTGCCAGCAGCCAAGATTTACTAGCGCACAATGAGCAGTTCTTC. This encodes CASSQDLLAHNEQFF.

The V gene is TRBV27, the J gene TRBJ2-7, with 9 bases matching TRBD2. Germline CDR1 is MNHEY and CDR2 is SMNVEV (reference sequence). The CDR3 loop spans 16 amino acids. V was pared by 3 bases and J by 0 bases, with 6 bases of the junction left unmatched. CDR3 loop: CASSLASGDVSYEQYF. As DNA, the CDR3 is TGTGCCAGCAGTTTGGCTAGCGGGGATGTCTCCTACGAGCAGTACTTC.

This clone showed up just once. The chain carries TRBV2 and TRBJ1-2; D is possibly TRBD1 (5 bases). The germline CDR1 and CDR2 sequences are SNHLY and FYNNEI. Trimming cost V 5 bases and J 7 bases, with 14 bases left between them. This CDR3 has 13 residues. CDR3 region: CASSPGTGAGYTF. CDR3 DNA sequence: TGTGCCAGCAGTCCTGGGACCGGAGCTGGCTACACCTTC.

The CDR3 sequence is CSALTGRTSTDTQYF. DNA for the CDR3: TGCAGCGCCTTGACCGGGAGAACTAGCACAGATACGCAGTATTTT. V and J are TRBV29-1 and TRBJ2-3; a possible D gene is TRBD2 (6 bases). The CDR3 totals 15 residues. Germline V CDR1 and CDR2: SQVTM, ANQGSEA. V was shortened by 7 bases and J by 0 bases, with 17 bases between the two germline ends.

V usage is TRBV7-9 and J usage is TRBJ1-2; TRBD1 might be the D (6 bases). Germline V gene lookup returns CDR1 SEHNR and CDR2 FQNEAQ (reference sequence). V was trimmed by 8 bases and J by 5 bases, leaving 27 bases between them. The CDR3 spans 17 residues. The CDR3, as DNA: TGTGCCAGCCGTTCTGAAGGGGGACCCGCAAGCCCATATGGCTACACCTTC. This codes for CASRSEGGPASPYGYTF.

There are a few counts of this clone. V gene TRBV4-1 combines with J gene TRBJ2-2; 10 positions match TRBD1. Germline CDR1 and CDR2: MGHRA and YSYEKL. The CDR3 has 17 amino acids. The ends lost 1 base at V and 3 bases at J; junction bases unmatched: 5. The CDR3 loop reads CASSQGDRGPDTGELFF. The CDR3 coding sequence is TGCGCCAGCAGCCAAGGAGACAGGGGGCCGGACACCGGGGAGCTGTTTTTT.